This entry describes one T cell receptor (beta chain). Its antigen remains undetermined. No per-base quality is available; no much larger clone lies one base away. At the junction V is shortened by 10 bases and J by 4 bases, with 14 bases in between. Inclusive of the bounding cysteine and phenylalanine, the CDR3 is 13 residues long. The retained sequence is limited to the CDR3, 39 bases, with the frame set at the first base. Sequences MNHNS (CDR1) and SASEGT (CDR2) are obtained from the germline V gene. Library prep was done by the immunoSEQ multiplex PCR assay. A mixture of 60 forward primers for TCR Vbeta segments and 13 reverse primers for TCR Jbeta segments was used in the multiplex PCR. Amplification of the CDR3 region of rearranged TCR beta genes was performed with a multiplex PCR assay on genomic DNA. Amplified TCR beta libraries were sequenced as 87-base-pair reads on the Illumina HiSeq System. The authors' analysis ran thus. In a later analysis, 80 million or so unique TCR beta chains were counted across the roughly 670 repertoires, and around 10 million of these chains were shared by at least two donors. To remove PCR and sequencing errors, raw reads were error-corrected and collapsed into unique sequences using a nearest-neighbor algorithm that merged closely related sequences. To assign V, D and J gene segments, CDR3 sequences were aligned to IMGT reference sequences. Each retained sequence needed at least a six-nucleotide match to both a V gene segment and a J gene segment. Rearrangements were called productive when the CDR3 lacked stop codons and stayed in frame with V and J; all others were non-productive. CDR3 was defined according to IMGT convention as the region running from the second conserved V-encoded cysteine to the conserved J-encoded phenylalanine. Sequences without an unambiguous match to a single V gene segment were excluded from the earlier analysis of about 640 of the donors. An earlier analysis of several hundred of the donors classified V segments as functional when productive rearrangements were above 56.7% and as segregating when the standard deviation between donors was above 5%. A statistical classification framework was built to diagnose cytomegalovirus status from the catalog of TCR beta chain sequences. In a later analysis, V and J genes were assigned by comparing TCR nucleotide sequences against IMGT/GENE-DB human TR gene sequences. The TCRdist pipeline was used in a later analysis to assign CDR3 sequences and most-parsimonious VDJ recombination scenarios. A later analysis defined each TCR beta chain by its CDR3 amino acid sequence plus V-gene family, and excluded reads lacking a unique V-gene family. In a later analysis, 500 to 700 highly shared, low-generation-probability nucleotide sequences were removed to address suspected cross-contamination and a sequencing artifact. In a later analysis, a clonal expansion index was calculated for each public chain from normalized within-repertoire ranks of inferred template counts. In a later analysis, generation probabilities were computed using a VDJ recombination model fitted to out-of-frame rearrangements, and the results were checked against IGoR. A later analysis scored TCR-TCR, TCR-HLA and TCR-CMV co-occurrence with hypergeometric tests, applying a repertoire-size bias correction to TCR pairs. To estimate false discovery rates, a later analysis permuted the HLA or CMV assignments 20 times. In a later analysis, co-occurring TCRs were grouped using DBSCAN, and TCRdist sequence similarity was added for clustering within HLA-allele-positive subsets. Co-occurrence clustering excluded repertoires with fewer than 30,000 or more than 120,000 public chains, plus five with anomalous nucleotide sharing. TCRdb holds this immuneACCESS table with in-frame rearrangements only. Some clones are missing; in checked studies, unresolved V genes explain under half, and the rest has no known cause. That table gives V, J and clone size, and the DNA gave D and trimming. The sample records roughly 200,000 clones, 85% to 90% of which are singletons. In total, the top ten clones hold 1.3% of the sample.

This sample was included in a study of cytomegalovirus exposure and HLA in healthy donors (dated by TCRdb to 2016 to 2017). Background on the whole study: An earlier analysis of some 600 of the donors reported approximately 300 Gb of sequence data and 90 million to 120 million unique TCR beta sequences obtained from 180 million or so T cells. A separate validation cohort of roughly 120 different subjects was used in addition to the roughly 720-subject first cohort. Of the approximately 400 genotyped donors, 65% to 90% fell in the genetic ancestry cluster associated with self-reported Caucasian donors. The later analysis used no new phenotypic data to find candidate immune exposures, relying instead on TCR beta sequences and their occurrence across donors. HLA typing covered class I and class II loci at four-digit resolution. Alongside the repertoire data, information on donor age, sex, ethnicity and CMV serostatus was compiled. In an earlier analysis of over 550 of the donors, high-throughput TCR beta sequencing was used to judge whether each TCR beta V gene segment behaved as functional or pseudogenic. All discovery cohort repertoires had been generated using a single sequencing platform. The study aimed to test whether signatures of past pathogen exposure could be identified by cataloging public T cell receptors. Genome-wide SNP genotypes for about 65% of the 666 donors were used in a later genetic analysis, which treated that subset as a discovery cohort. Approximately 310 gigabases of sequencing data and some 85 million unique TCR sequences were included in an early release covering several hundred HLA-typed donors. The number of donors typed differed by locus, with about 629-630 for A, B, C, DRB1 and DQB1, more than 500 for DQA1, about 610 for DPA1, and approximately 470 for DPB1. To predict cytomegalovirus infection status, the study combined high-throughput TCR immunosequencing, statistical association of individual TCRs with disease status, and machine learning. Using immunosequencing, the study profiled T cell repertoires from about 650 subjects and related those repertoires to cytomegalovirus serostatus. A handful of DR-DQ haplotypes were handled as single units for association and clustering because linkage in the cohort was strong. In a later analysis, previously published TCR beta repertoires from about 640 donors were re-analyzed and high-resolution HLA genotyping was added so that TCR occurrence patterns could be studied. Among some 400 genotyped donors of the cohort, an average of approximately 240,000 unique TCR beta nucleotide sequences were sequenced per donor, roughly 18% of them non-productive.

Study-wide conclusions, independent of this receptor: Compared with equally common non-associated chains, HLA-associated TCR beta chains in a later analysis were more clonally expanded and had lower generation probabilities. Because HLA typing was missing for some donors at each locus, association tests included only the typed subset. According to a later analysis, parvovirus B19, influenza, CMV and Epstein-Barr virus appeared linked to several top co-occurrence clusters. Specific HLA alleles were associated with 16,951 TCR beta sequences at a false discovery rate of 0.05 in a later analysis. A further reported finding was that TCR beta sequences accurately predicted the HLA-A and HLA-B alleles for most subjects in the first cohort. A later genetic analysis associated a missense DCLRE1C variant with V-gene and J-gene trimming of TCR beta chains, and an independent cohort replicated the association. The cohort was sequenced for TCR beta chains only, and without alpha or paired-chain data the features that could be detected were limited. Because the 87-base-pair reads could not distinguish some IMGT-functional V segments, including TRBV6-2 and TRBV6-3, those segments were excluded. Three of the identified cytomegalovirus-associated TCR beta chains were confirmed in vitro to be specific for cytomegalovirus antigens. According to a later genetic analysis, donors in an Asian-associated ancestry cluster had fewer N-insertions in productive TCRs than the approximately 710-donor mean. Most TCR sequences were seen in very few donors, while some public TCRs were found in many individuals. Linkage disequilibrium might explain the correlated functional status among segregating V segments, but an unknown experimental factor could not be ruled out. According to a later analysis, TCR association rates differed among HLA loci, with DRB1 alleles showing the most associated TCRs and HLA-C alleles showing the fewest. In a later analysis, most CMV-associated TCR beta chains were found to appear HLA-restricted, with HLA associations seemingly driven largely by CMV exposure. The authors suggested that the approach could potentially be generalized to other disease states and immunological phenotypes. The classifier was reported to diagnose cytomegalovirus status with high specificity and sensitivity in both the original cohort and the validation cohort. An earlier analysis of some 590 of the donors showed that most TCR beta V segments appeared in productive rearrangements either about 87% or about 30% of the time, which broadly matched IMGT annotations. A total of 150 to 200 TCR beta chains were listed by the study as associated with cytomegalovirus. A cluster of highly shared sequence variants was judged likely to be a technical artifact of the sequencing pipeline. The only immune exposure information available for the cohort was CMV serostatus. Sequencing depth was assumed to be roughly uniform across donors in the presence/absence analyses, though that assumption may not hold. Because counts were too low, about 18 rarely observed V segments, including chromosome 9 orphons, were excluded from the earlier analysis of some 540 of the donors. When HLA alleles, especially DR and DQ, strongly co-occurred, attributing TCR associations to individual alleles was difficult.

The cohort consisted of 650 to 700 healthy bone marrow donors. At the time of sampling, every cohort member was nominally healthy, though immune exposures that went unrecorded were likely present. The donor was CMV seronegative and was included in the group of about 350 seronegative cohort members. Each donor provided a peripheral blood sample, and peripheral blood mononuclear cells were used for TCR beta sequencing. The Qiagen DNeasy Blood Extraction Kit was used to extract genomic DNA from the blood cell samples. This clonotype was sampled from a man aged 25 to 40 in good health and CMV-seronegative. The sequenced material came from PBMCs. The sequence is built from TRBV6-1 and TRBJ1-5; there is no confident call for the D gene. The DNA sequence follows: TGTGCCATCAATCAGTGGGCAAATCAGCCCCAGCATTTT. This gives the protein CAINQWANQPQHF.